Listed below are T cell receptor beta chains from one sample, sequenced in a study of identical twins. In TCRdb, the 5' RACE reads were re-called with MiXCR into one record per CDR3 protein. The table lists about 720,000 distinct CDR3 sequences, over 15% of them singletons. This same sample was also taken into another study, of T cells expressing NK-cell markers.

The sample was PBMCs. The receptor source for this set is a woman under 30 in good health. CDR3s include the opening cysteine and the closing phenylalanine or tryptophan. The order of the fields is V gene, D gene, clone size, J gene, CDR3 DNA, CDR3 protein. A D gene is named only where the DNA matches it firmly. Where a row states a size, it is once, few, many or the class of an expanded clone; other rows omit it.

V gene: TRBV10-3
D gene: NA
clone size: few
J gene: TRBJ1-1
CDR3 DNA: TGTGCCATCAGTCCGGGACGGGAAAACACTGAAGCTTTCTTT
CDR3 protein: CAISPGRENTEAFF

V gene: TRBV7-9
D gene: NA
clone size: NA
J gene: TRBJ2-5
CDR3 DNA: TGTGCCAGCAGCTCGACCTGGACCGCGCCAAGGGAGACCCAGTACTTC
CDR3 protein: CASSSTWTAPRETQYF

V gene: TRBV18
D gene: NA
clone size: NA
J gene: TRBJ2-4
CDR3 DNA: TGTGCCAGCTCAGCGAACCGGGACATTCAGTACTTC
CDR3 protein: CASSANRDIQYF

V gene: TRBV10-2
D gene: TRBD2
clone size: NA
J gene: TRBJ2-5
CDR3 DNA: TGCGCCAGCAGTGAGGGGGACGGGAGGCCGTCAGAGACCCAGTACTTC
CDR3 protein: CASSEGDGRPSETQYF

V gene: TRBV5-4
D gene: NA
clone size: NA
J gene: TRBJ2-1
CDR3 DNA: TGTGCCAGCGGCCCTTCGACTACGGGAGATGAGCAGTTCTTC
CDR3 protein: CASGPSTTGDEQFF

V gene: TRBV6-2/TRBV6-3
D gene: NA
clone size: few
J gene: TRBJ2-2
CDR3 DNA: TGTGCCAGCAGCCAACGGGTTGGGGAGCTGTTTTTT
CDR3 protein: CASSQRVGELFF

V gene: TRBV5-6
D gene: NA
clone size: NA
J gene: TRBJ1-1
CDR3 DNA: TGTGCCAGGGGCCCCGGGCTCCACCTCTGGGTTGCTGAAGCTTTCTTT
CDR3 protein: CARGPGLHLWVAEAFF

V gene: TRBV14
D gene: NA
clone size: many
J gene: TRBJ2-2
CDR3 DNA: TGTGCCAGCAGCCTTAGCGGTCGGGGCACCGGGGAGCTGTTTTTT
CDR3 protein: CASSLSGRGTGELFF

V gene: TRBV7-2
D gene: NA
clone size: NA
J gene: TRBJ1-6
CDR3 DNA: TGTGCCAGCAGCTTAGACTCGGATTCACCCCTCCACTTT
CDR3 protein: CASSLDSDSPLHF

V gene: TRBV2
D gene: NA
clone size: NA
J gene: TRBJ1-1
CDR3 DNA: TGTGCCAGCAGGAGTTCCACTGAAGCTTTCTTT
CDR3 protein: CASRSSTEAFF